The entry below describes one T cell receptor beta chain. It has no known antigen specificity. Base qualities are not at hand, and no much larger clone is one base apart. The CDR3 runs 16 amino acids, cysteine and phenylalanine included. Solely the CDR3 DNA is kept, with 48 bases framed from the first base. Germline trimming amounts to 5 bases on V and 1 base on J, with 7 as the count of junction bases outside the gene matches. For CDR1 and CDR2, the germline V gene lists MGHDK and SYGVNS. The data stem from a study of cytomegalovirus exposure and HLA in healthy donors (dated by TCRdb to 2017 to 2019). As for the study more broadly: According to a later analysis, the 100 to 150 validation repertoires were produced on the same platform as the 700 or so repertoires of the first cohort. The study aimed to test whether signatures of past pathogen exposure could be identified by cataloging public T cell receptors. Along with the roughly 710-subject first cohort, a separate validation cohort of around 110 different subjects was used. The study combined high-throughput TCR immunosequencing, statistical association of individual TCRs with disease status, and machine learning to predict cytomegalovirus infection status. Study-wide findings and limitations: The study listed 150 to 200 TCR beta chains as associated with cytomegalovirus. All 130 or so repertoires were used to score co-occurrence in the validation cohort in a later analysis, because that analysis had no HLA typing for the cohort. A later analysis found that TCRs clustered in the first cohort also tended to co-occur in the 120 validation repertoires, with 90% to 95% of cluster scores above 0. A few of the identified cytomegalovirus-associated TCR beta chains were confirmed in vitro to be specific for cytomegalovirus antigens. Across donors, most TCR sequences were observed very rarely, whereas some public TCRs were present in many individuals. The authors suggested that the approach could potentially be extended to other disease states and immunological phenotypes. Cytomegalovirus status was reported to be diagnosed by the classifier with high specificity and sensitivity in both the original and validation cohorts.

Libraries came from the immunoSEQ multiplex PCR assay. For the original study's pipeline: To diagnose cytomegalovirus status from the catalog of TCR beta chain sequences, a statistical classification framework was built. TCRdb took this table from immuneACCESS and kept in-frame rearrangements with V and J called. Such tables lack part of the clones; where checked against another copy, unresolved V genes explain under half of the gap, and the rest is unexplained. The DNA gave D and trimming, while V, J and clone size come from that table. The sample table contains about 330,000 clones; only one count was recorded for 87% of them. The ten top clones hold roughly 1.2% of the sample. Donors formed part of the validation cohort, which comprised 120 subjects and was distinct from the first cohort of 670 or so subjects.

Sequencing was done on a sample of PBMCs. The chain employs TRBV25-1 and TRBJ2-3; 9 central nucleotides agree with TRBD1. This sequence originates from a woman in her twenties or thirties in good health and CMV-seropositive. The sequenced DNA is TGTGCCAGCAGTCCACGGACAGGGGCCGGCACAGATACGCAGTATTTT. This is translated as CASSPRTGAGTDTQYF.